The present T cell receptor (beta chain) was sequenced within a study of T cell responses to AZD1222 COVID-19 vaccine. Germline V gives CDR1 SEHNR, CDR2 FQNEAQ (reference sequence). Germline trimming cut 5 bases from V and 5 bases from J; bases unmatched to any gene: 16. The CDR3 has 18 amino acids. Sequencing was performed with immunoSEQ multiplex PCR; in TCRdb, only in-frame clones are kept and a portion is missing. The data hold more than 150,000 clones, with 75% to 95% observed a single time. The clonotype was recovered from an adult in good health. The gene calls are TRBV7-9 and TRBJ2-1; 9 bases agree with TRBD2. Material: peripheral blood, obtained on day 0 of AZD1222 vaccination. The CDR3 loop is CASSQTSGPNWVHNEQFF. Here the CDR3 DNA reads TGTGCCAGCAGCCAAACTAGCGGGCCAAACTGGGTCCACAATGAGCAGTTCTTC.